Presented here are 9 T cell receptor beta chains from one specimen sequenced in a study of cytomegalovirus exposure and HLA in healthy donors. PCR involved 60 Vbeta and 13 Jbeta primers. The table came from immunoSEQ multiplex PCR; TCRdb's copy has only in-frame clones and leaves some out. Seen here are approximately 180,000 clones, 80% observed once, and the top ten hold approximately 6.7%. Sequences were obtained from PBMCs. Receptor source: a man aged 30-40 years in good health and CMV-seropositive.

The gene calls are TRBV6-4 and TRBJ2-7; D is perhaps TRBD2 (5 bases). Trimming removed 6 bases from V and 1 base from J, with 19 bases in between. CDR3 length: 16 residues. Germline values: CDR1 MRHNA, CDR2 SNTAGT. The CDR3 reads CASRVLPDWGSYEQYF. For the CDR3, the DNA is TGTGCCAGCAGAGTACTCCCGGACTGGGGTTCCTACGAGCAGTACTTC.

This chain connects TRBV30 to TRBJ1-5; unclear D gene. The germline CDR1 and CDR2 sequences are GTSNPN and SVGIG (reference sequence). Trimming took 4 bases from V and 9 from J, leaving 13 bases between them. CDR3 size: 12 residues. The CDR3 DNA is TGTGCCTGGAACACTGGACGGGGGCCCCAGCATTTT. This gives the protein CAWNTGRGPQHF.

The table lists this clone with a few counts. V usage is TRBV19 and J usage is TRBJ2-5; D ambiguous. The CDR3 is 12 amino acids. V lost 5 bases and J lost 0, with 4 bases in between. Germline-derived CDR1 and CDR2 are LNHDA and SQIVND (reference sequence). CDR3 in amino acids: CASSAYQETQYF. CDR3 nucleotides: TGTGCCAGTAGTGCGTACCAAGAGACCCAGTACTTC.

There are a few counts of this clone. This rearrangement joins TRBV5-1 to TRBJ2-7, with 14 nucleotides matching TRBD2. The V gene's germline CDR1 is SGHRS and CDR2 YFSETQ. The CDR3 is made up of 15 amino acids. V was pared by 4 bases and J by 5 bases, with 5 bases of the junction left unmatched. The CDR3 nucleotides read TGCGCCAGCAGCCCGGGACTAGCGGGAGTTCACGAGCAGTACTTC. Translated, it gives CASSPGLAGVHEQYF.

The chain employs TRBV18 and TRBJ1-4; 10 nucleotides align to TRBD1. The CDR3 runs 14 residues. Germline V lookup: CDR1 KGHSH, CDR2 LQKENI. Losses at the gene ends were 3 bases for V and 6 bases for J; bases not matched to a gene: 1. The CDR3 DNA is TGTGCCAGCTCACCGGACAGGGGGGATGAAAAACTGTTTTTT. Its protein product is CASSPDRGDEKLFF.

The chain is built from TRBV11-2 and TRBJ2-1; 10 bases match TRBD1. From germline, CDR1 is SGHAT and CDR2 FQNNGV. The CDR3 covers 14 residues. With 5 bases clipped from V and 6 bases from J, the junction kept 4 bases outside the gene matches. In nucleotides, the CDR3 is TGTGCCAGCAGCGGGGGACAGGGGCTCAATGAGCAGTTCTTC. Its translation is CASSGGQGLNEQFF.

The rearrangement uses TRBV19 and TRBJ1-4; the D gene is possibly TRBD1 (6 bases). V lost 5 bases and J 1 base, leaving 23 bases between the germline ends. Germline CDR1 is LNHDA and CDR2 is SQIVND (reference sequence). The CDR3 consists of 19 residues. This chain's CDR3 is CASSPHIDRLLLTNEKLFF. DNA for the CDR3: TGTGCCAGTAGTCCCCACATCGACAGGCTCCTCTTAACTAATGAAAAACTGTTTTTT.

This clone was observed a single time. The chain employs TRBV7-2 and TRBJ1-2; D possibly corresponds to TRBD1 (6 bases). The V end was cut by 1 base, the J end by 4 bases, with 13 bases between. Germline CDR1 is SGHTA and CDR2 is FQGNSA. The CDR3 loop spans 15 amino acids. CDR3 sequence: CASSLVQGTSYGYTF. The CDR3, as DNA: TGTGCCAGCAGCTTAGTACAGGGAACTAGCTATGGCTACACCTTC.

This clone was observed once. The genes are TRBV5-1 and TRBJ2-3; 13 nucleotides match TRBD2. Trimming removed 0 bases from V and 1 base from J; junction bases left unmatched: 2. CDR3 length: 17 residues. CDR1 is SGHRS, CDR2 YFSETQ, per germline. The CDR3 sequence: CASSLAGLAGGTDTQYF. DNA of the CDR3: TGCGCCAGCAGCTTGGCCGGACTAGCGGGGGGCACAGATACGCAGTATTTT.